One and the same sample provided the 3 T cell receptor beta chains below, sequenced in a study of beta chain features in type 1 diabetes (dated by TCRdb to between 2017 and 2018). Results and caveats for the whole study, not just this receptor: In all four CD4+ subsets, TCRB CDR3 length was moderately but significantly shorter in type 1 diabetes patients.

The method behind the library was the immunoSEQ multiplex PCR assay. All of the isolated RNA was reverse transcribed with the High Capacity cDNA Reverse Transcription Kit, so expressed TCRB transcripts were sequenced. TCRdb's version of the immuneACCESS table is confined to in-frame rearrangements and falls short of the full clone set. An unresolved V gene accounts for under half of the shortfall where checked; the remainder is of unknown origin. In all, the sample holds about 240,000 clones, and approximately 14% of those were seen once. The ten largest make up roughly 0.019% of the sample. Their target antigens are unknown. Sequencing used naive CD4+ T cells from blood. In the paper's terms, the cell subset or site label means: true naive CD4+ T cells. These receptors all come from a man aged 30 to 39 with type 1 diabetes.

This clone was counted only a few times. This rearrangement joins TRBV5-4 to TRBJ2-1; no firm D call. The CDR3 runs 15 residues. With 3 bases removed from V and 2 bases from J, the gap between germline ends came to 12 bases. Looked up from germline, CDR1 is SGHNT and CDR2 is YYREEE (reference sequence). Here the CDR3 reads CASSSLLPPYNEQFF. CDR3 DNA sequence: TGTGCCAGCAGCTCGCTATTACCCCCCTACAATGAGCAGTTCTTC.

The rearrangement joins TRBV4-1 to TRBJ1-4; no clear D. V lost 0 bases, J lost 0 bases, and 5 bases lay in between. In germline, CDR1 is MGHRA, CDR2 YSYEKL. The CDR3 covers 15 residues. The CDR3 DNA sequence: TGCGCCAGCAGCCAAGAGAGTGCAACTAATGAAAAACTGTTTTTT. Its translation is CASSQESATNEKLFF.

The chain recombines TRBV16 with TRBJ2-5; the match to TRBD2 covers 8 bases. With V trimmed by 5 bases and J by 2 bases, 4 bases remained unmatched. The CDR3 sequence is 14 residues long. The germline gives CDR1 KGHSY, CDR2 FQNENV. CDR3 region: CASSDRGGQETQYF. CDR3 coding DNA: TGTGCCAGCAGCGATCGGGGGGGACAAGAGACCCAGTACTTC.